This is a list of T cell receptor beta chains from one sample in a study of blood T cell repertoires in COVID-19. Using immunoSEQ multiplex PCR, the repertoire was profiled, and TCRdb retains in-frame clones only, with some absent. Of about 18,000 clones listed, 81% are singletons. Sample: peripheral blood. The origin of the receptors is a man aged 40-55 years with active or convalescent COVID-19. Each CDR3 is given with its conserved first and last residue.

CDR3 protein: CASSLAWSGTEAFF
CDR3 length: 14
V gene: TRBV5-5

CDR3 protein: CASSPRRAYEQYF
CDR3 length: 13
V gene: TRBV19

CDR3 protein: CSAHQTGEAFF
CDR3 length: 11
V gene: TRBV20-1

CDR3 protein: CASRTANTEAFF
CDR3 length: 12
V gene: TRBV5-1

CDR3 protein: CASSQGANEKLFF
CDR3 length: 13
V gene: TRBV3-1/TRBV3-2

CDR3 protein: CASRGGVGLMNTEAFF
CDR3 length: 16
V gene: TRBV5-1

CDR3 protein: CASSFTGNQPQHF
CDR3 length: 13
V gene: TRBV7-9

CDR3 protein: CASSPGRGGAYNEQFF
CDR3 length: 16
V gene: TRBV4-2

CDR3 protein: CASSLGRGGSYNEQFF
CDR3 length: 16
V gene: TRBV7-7

CDR3 protein: CASSQDLTGANVLTF
CDR3 length: 15
V gene: TRBV4-3

CDR3 protein: CASSLRRGSSYEQYF
CDR3 length: 15
V gene: TRBV7-2

CDR3 protein: CASNPRQVSSYNEQFF
CDR3 length: 16
V gene: TRBV9

CDR3 protein: CASSPGQGINTEAFF
CDR3 length: 15
V gene: TRBV27

CDR3 protein: CASSPVSSGGGDTQYF
CDR3 length: 16
V gene: TRBV18

CDR3 protein: CASSIRDSNQPQHF
CDR3 length: 14
V gene: TRBV19

CDR3 protein: CASSSPPGTGGESEQFF
CDR3 length: 17
V gene: TRBV5-1

CDR3 protein: CASSPGTGGNQPQHF
CDR3 length: 15
V gene: TRBV6-6

CDR3 protein: CASSLAGTEETQYF
CDR3 length: 14
V gene: TRBV5-1

CDR3 protein: CASNLGQVRNYGYTF
CDR3 length: 15
V gene: TRBV2

CDR3 protein: CASSSRRTSRLETQYF
CDR3 length: 16
V gene: TRBV5-6

CDR3 protein: CASSLDTGSEYF
CDR3 length: 12
V gene: TRBV5-5

CDR3 protein: CASSGALTSSYNEQFF
CDR3 length: 16
V gene: TRBV5-1